This is a list of T cell receptor beta chains from one sample in a study of blood T cell repertoires in COVID-19. Produced via immunoSEQ multiplex PCR; TCRdb's table is partial and in-frame only. The sample yields 250,000 or so clones, over 80% seen once. Sequencing was carried out using peripheral blood. The receptor source for this set is a woman in her sixties or seventies with active or convalescent COVID-19. The CDR3 runs from the conserved cysteine through the conserved F or W. D genes are given only for firm matches. Size is stated for part of the rows, as once, few or many counts, or as a class when the clone is expanded.

>TRBV6-5|NA|TRBD1|TRBJ2-7
CASSYGTGGLNEQYF
TGTGCCAGCAGTTACGGGACAGGGGGCCTGAACGAGCAGTACTTC
>TRBV19|NA|TRBD2|TRBJ2-1
CASSIAGGSEQFF
TGTGCCAGTAGTATCGCGGGGGGTTCCGAGCAGTTCTTC
>TRBV24-1|NA|TRBD1|TRBJ2-5
CATSDLDRGEETQYF
TGTGCCACCAGTGATCTGGACAGGGGTGAAGAGACCCAGTACTTC
>TRBV10-1|NA|TRBD1|TRBJ1-4
CATDRALRQKLFF
TGCGCCACCGACAGGGCCCTCCGTCAAAAACTGTTTTTT
>TRBV14|few|NA|TRBJ2-3
CASSPDIYFTDTQYF
TGTGCCAGCAGCCCGGACATCTACTTCACAGATACGCAGTATTTT
>TRBV27|NA|TRBD2|TRBJ2-7
CASSSRLAGLYEQYF
TGTGCCAGCAGTTCCCGACTAGCGGGTCTCTACGAGCAGTACTTC
>TRBV25-1|NA|NA|TRBJ1-3
CASSEAGAFSGNTIYF
TGTGCCAGCAGTGAGGCAGGGGCTTTCTCTGGAAACACCATATATTTT
>TRBV13|NA|NA|TRBJ1-2
CASSSTYTSYYGYTF
TGTGCCAGCAGCTCAACGTACACCTCTTACTATGGCTACACCTTC
>TRBV28|NA|NA|TRBJ2-2
CASNIEAGELFF
TGTGCCAGCAATATAGAAGCCGGGGAGCTGTTTTTT
>TRBV24-1|once|NA|TRBJ2-4
CATSDSIYDIQYF
TGTGCCACCAGTGATTCTATCTATGACATTCAGTACTTC
>TRBV25-1|NA|NA|TRBJ2-5
CASSEYRGRQETQYF
TGTGCCAGCAGTGAATACCGAGGGAGACAAGAGACCCAGTACTTC
>TRBV7-2|NA|NA|TRBJ1-5
CASSLQGDQPQHF
TGTGCCAGCAGCTTACAAGGGGATCAGCCCCAGCATTTT
>TRBV7-2|NA|TRBD2|TRBJ2-3
CASSLVSSGGPDTQYF
TGTGCCAGCAGCTTAGTGTCTAGCGGGGGGCCAGATACGCAGTATTTT
>TRBV19|few|TRBD1|TRBJ2-5
CASSNPRTGGKETQYF
TGTGCCAGTAGTAACCCGCGGACAGGGGGGAAAGAGACCCAGTACTTC
>TRBV2|NA|TRBD2|TRBJ2-3
CASREHGGGGTDTQYF
TGTGCCAGCAGAGAACATGGCGGGGGGGGCACAGATACGCAGTATTTT
>TRBV9|once|NA|TRBJ1-1
CASSAVQGNTEAFF
TGTGCCAGCAGCGCCGTACAGGGTAACACTGAAGCTTTCTTT
>TRBV12-3/TRBV12-4|NA|NA|TRBJ1-5
CASTLGQQPQHF
TGTGCCAGCACCTTGGGCCAACAGCCCCAGCATTTT
>TRBV9|NA|TRBD1|TRBJ1-4
CASSTGQGVSGEKLFF
TGTGCCAGCAGCACCGGACAGGGGGTTAGCGGTGAAAAACTGTTTTTT
>TRBV5-8|NA|NA|TRBJ1-2
CASSFRLIYGYGYTF
TGTGCCAGCAGCTTTCGGTTAATTTATGGCTATGGCTACACCTTC
>TRBV9|NA|NA|TRBJ1-5
CASSPGLNSNQPQHF
TGTGCCAGCAGCCCCGGACTAAATAGCAATCAGCCCCAGCATTTT
>TRBV5-1|many|NA|TRBJ1-2
CASSASAPIYGYTF
TGCGCCAGCAGCGCCAGCGCCCCTATCTATGGCTACACCTTC
>TRBV24-1|NA|TRBD2|TRBJ2-1
CATSATSGSSYNEQFF
TGTGCCACCAGTGCGACTAGCGGGAGCTCCTACAATGAGCAGTTCTTC
>TRBV7-9|NA|TRBD2|TRBJ2-1
CASSLLAGAGEQFF
TGTGCCAGCAGCTTACTAGCGGGGGCGGGTGAGCAGTTCTTC
>TRBV11-3|NA|TRBD2|TRBJ2-1
CASSHRTSGRRFDEQFF
TGTGCCAGCAGCCATCGGACTAGCGGGAGGAGGTTTGATGAGCAGTTCTTC
>TRBV10-2|NA|TRBD1|TRBJ1-1
CASGQGAPEAFF
TGCGCCAGCGGACAGGGGGCCCCTGAAGCTTTCTTT
>TRBV19|NA|TRBD1|TRBJ1-2
CASSIEDRGSGYTF
TGTGCCAGTAGTATAGAAGACAGGGGCAGTGGCTACACCTTC
>TRBV15|NA|NA|TRBJ2-5
CATSRVPSLSGTEGETQYF
TGTGCCACCAGCAGAGTACCCTCCCTTAGCGGCACCGAGGGGGAGACCCAGTACTTC
>TRBV18|NA|TRBD1|TRBJ1-6
CASSSRDSYNSPLHF
TGTGCCAGCTCAAGCCGGGACAGCTATAATTCACCCCTCCACTTT
>TRBV18|NA|NA|TRBJ2-1
CASSPNRRAEQDNEQFF
TGTGCCAGCTCACCGAACCGTCGGGCAGAACAGGACAATGAGCAGTTCTTC
>TRBV6-5|NA|TRBD1|TRBJ1-2
CASRGGTGSNYGYTF
TGTGCCAGCAGGGGCGGGACAGGCTCTAACTATGGCTACACCTTC
>TRBV10-3|NA|NA|TRBJ2-4
CAISEGSRGNIQYF
TGTGCCATCAGTGAGGGGTCGAGGGGGAACATTCAGTACTTC
>TRBV27|NA|NA|TRBJ1-1
CASRNLGEAFF
TGTGCCAGCAGGAACCTCGGTGAAGCTTTCTTT
>TRBV19|NA|TRBD2|TRBJ2-2
CASARREGNTGELFF
TGTGCCAGTGCGAGGCGGGAGGGAAACACCGGGGAGCTGTTTTTT
>TRBV6-5|NA|TRBD1|TRBJ2-2
CASSYPGQANTGELFF
TGTGCCAGCAGTTACCCCGGACAGGCAAACACCGGGGAGCTGTTTTTT
>TRBV30|NA|TRBD1|TRBJ2-3
CAWSTGTGGTDTQYF
TGTGCCTGGAGTACCGGGACAGGGGGCACAGATACGCAGTATTTT
>TRBV7-3|NA|NA|TRBJ2-1
CASSLGSPPYNEQFF
TGTGCCAGCAGCTTAGGTAGCCCCCCTTACAATGAGCAGTTCTTC
>TRBV6-1|NA|TRBD1|TRBJ1-4
CASSVVDRDYNEKLFF
TGTGCCAGCAGTGTAGTGGACAGGGATTATAATGAAAAACTGTTTTTT
>TRBV5-6|NA|NA|TRBJ1-2
CASSPGIGYTNYGYTF
TGTGCCAGCAGCCCCGGGATTGGGTACACCAACTATGGCTACACCTTC
>TRBV18|NA|TRBD1|TRBJ2-2
CASSPDREAGDTGELFF
TGTGCCAGCTCACCCGACAGGGAAGCCGGGGACACCGGGGAGCTGTTTTTT
>TRBV4-2|NA|NA|TRBJ1-1
CASSPHRGGDGMNTEAFF
TGTGCCAGCAGCCCGCATCGAGGAGGGGATGGGATGAACACTGAAGCTTTCTTT
>TRBV19|once|TRBD2|TRBJ2-2
CASLSTGTSGGKGELFF
TGTGCCAGCCTATCAACCGGGACTAGCGGGGGAAAGGGGGAGCTGTTTTTT
>TRBV2|NA|NA|TRBJ1-5
CASSGGGLVQPQHF
TGTGCCAGCAGTGGGGGGGGGCTTGTTCAGCCCCAGCATTTT
>TRBV2|NA|NA|TRBJ1-2
CASSDPGEANYGYTF
TGTGCCAGCAGTGACCCGGGGGAAGCTAACTATGGCTACACCTTC
>TRBV28|NA|TRBD1|TRBJ1-6
CASSSVLRTGGDFNSPLHF
TGTGCCAGCAGTTCCGTGTTGAGGACAGGGGGCGATTTTAATTCACCCCTCCACTTT
>TRBV3-1/TRBV3-2|NA|TRBD2|TRBJ2-1
CASSPGTSGRNGEQFF
TGTGCCAGCAGCCCTGGGACTAGCGGGAGGAACGGTGAGCAGTTCTTC
>TRBV18|NA|TRBD1|TRBJ1-1
CASSRWTGAGEAFF
TGTGCCAGCTCAAGATGGACAGGGGCGGGTGAAGCTTTCTTT
>TRBV29-1|few|TRBD2|TRBJ2-2
CSVDPSGGSGELFF
TGCAGCGTTGACCCTTCGGGAGGGTCCGGGGAGCTGTTTTTT
>TRBV4-1|NA|TRBD2|TRBJ2-1
CASSQEPAGYNEQFF
TGCGCCAGCAGCCAAGAACCAGCGGGGTACAATGAGCAGTTCTTC
>TRBV11-2|once|TRBD1|TRBJ1-2
CASSSGGLTGLRVYGYTF
TGTGCCAGCAGCTCAGGGGGCCTAACTGGGCTTAGGGTATATGGCTACACCTTC
>TRBV3-1/TRBV3-2|NA|TRBD1|TRBJ2-5
CASSETGAGGETQYF
TGTGCCAGCAGCGAAACTGGCGCAGGGGGAGAGACCCAGTACTTC
>TRBV6-5|NA|NA|TRBJ1-2
CASREVGGAGGYTF
TGTGCCAGCAGGGAGGTCGGGGGGGCGGGCGGCTACACCTTC
>TRBV12-2|NA|NA|TRBJ2-1
CASRLTHEQFF
TGTGCAAGTCGCTTAACTCATGAGCAGTTCTTC
>TRBV5-1|NA|NA|TRBJ2-2
CASSLGLGGGGELFF
TGCGCCAGCAGCTTGGGTCTAGGTGGCGGCGGGGAGCTGTTTTTT
>TRBV9|once|TRBD1|TRBJ1-2
CASSTRDRENYGYTF
TGTGCCAGCAGCACCCGGGACAGGGAAAACTATGGCTACACCTTC
>TRBV7-3|NA|TRBD1|TRBJ2-2
CASSDTGDTGELFF
TGTGCCAGCAGCGATACAGGGGACACCGGGGAGCTGTTTTTT